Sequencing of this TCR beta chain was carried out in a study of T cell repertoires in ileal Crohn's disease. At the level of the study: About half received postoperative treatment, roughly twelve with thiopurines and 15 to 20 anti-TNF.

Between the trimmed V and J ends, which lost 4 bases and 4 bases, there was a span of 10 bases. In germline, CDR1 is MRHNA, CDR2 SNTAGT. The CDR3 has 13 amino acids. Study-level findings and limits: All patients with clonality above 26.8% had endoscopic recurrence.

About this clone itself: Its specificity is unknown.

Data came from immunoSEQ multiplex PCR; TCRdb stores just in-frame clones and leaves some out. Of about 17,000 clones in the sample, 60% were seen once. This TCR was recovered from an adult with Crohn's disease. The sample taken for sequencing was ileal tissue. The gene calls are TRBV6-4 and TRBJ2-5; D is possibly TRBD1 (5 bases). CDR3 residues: CASSAQGGETQYF. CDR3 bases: TGTGCCAGCAGTGCCCAGGGTGGAGAGACCCAGTACTTC.